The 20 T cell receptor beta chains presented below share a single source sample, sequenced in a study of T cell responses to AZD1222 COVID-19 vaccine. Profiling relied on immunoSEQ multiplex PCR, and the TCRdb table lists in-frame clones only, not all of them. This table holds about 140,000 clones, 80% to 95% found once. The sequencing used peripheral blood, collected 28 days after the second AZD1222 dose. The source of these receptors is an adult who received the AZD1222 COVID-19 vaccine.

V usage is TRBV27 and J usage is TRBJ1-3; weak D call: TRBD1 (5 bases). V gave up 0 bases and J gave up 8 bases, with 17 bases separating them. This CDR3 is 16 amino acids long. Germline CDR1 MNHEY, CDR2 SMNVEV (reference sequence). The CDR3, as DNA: TGTGCCAGCAGTTTATCGGGAGGGACTAGGGGAGACACCATATATTTT. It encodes CASSLSGGTRGDTIYF.

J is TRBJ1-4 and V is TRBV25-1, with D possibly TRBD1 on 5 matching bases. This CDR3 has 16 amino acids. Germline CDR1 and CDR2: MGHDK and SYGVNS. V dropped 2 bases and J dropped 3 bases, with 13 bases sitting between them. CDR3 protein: CASSEGGIGANEKLFF. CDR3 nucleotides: TGTGCCAGCAGTGAAGGGGGAATTGGAGCTAATGAAAAACTGTTTTTT.

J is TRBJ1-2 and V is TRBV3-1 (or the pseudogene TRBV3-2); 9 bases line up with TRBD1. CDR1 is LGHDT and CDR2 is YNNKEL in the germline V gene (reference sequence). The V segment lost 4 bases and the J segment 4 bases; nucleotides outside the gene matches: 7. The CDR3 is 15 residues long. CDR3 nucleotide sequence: TGTGCCAGCAGCCGCCTGGACAGGGGTGGCTATGGCTACACCTTC. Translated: CASSRLDRGGYGYTF.

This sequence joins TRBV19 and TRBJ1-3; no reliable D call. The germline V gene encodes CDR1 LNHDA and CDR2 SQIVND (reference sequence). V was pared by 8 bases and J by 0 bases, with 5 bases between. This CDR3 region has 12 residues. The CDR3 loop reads CASASSGNTIYF. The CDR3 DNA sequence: TGTGCCAGTGCGAGCTCTGGAAACACCATATATTTT.

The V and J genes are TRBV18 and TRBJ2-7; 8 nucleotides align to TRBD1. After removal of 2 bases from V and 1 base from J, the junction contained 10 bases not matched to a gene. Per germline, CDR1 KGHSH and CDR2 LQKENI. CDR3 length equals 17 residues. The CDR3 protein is CASSPVYQGAGSYEQYF. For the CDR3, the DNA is TGTGCCAGCTCACCAGTATACCAGGGGGCTGGGTCCTACGAGCAGTACTTC.

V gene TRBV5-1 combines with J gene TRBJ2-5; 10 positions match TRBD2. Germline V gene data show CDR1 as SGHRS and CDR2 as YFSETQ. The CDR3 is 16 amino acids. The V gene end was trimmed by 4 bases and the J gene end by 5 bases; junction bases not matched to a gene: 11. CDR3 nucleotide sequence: TGCGCCAGCAGCCGAGACCTAGCGGGAGCGGGGGAGACCCAGTACTTC. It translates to CASSRDLAGAGETQYF.

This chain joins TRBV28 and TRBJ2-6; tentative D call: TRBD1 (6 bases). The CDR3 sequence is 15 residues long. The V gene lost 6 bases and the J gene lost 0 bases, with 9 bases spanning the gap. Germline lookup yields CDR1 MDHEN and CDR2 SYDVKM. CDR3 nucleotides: TGTGCCAGCAGCGGGACAAACTCTGGGGCCAACGTCCTGACTTTC. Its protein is CASSGTNSGANVLTF.

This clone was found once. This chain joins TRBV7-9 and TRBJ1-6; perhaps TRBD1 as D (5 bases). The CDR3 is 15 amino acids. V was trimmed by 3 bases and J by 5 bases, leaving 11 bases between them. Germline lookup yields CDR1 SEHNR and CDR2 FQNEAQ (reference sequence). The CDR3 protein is CASSLQGGDNSPLHF. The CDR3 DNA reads TGTGCCAGCAGCTTGCAGGGTGGAGATAATTCACCCCTCCACTTT.

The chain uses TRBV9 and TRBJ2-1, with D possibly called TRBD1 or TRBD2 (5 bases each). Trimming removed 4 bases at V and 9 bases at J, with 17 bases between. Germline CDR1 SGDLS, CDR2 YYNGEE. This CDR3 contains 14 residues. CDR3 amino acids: CASSLGLAGAEQFF. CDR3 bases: TGTGCCAGCAGCCTCGGACTCGCCGGGGCTGAGCAGTTCTTC.

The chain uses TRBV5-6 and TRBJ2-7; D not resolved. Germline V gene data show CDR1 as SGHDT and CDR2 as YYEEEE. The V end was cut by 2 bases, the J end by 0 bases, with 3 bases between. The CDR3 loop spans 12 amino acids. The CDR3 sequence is CASSFSSYEQYF. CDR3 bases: TGTGCCAGCAGCTTTAGCTCCTACGAGCAGTACTTC.

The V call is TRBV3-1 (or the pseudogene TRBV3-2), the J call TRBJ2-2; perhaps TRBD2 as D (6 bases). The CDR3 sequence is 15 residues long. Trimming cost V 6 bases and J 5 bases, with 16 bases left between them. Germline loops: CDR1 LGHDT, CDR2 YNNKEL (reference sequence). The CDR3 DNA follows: TGTGCCAGCAGTCGCGGGGTAGGTGGAACCGGGGAGCTGTTTTTT. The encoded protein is CASSRGVGGTGELFF.

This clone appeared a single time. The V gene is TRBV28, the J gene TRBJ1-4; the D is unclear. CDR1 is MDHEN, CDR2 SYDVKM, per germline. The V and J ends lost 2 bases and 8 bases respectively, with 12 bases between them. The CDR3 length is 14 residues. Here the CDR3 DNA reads TGTGCCAGCAGTTTAGGGTCCGATCGGGAAAAACTGTTTTTT. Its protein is CASSLGSDREKLFF.

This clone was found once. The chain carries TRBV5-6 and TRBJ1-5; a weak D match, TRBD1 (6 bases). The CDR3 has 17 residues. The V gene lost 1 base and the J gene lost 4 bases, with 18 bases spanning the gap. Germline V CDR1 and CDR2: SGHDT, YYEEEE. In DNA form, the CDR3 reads TGTGCCAGCAGCTTGTATCGGGGGGCAAGGGGGAATCAGCCCCAGCATTTT. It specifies CASSLYRGARGNQPQHF.

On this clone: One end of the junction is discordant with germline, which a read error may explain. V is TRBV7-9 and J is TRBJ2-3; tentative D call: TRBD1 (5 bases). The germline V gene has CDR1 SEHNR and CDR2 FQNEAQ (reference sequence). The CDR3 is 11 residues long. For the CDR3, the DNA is TGTGCCAGCAGCTTAAAAGGGGCTTGGGATTTT. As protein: CASSLKGAWDF.

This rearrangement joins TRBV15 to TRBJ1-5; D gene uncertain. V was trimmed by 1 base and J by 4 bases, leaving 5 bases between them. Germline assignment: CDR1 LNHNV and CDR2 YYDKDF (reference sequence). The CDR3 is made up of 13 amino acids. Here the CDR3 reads CATSRGTNQPQHF. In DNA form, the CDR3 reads TGTGCCACCAGCAGAGGTACTAATCAGCCCCAGCATTTT.

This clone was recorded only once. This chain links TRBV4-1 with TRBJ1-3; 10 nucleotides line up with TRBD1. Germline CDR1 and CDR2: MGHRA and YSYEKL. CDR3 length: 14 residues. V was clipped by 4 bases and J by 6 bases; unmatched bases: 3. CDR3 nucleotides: TGCGCCAGCAGCCCGACAGGGGGCGAAAACACCATATATTTT. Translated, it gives CASSPTGGENTIYF.

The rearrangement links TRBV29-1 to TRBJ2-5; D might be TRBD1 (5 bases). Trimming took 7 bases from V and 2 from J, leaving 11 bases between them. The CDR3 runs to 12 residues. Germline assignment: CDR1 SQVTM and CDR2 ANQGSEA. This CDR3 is CSERTRQETQYF. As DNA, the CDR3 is TGCAGCGAACGGACAAGACAAGAGACCCAGTACTTC. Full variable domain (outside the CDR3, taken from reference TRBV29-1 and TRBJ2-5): SAVISQKPSRDICQRGTSLTIQCQVDSQVTMMFWYRQQPGQSLTLIATANQGSEATYESGFVIDKFPISRPNLTFSTLTVSNMSPEDSSIYLCSERTRQETQYFGPGTRLLVL.

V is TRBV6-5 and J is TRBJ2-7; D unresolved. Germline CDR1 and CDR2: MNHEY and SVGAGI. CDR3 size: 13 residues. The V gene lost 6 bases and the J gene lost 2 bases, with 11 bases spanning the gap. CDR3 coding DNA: TGTGCCAGCAGCACAACTGGAACCTACGAGCAGTACTTC. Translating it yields CASSTTGTYEQYF.

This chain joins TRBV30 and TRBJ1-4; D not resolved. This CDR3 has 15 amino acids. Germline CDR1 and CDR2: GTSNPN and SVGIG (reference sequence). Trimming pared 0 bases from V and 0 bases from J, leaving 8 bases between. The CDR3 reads CAWSVGRATNEKLFF. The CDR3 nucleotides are TGTGCCTGGAGTGTTGGCCGTGCAACTAATGAAAAACTGTTTTTT.

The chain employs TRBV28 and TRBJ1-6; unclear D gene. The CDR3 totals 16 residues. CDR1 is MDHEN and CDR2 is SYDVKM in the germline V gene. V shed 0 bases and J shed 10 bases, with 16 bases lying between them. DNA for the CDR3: TGTGCCAGCAGTTTATGGCTCGCCACCTTGGGCTCACCCCTCCACTTT. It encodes CASSLWLATLGSPLHF.